These 3 T cell receptor beta chains were sequenced from one sample in a study of CD8+CD57+ T cells in acquired aplastic anemia. Genomic DNA served as template for TCR beta VDJ and CDR3 profiling. TCRdb re-analysed the reads in MiXCR, keeping a single row per CDR3 protein. Altogether roughly 81,000 distinct CDR3 sequences are present, around 42% being singletons, with the ten largest covering approximately 70%. Sequencing input: sorted CD4+, CD8+, or CD8+CD57+ T cells (not recorded which) from PBMCs. The source is a human donor in good health, serving as a control.

The chain joins TRBV20-1 to TRBJ2-7; maybe TRBD2 (6 bases). V gave up 6 bases and J gave up 2 bases, with 20 bases separating them. Germline CDR1 is DFQATT and CDR2 is SNEGSKA (reference sequence). This CDR3 is 15 amino acids long. The CDR3 DNA follows: TGCAGTGCCCAGCTACTCGGACTAAAAGCCTACGAGCAGTACGTC. This translates into CSAQLLGLKAYEQYV.

This chain links TRBV20-1 with TRBJ2-1, with 10 bases lining up with TRBD1. Trimming removed 5 bases from V and 7 bases from J; junction bases left unmatched: 8. In germline, CDR1 is DFQATT, CDR2 SNEGSKA (reference sequence). The CDR3 loop spans 14 amino acids. The CDR3 sequence: CSAPDRGPLNEQFF. CDR3 DNA: TGCAGTGCTCCCGACAGGGGGCCTCTGAATGAGCAGTTCTTC.

The chain recombines TRBV7-9 with TRBJ1-1; D unclear. Per germline, CDR1 SEHNR and CDR2 FQNEAQ (reference sequence). V dropped 0 bases and J dropped 1 base, with 6 bases sitting between them. The CDR3 runs 14 residues. DNA for the CDR3: TGTGCCAGCAGCTTAGCGCAAACGAACACTGAAGCTTTCTTT. This sequence encodes CASSLAQTNTEAFF.